One sample yielded the 2 T cell receptor beta chains listed below, sequenced in a study of CD8+ T cells in alopecia areata. RNA, once extracted, was reverse transcribed into cDNA for use as the sequencing template. Using immunoSEQ multiplex PCR, the repertoire was profiled, and TCRdb retains in-frame clones only, with some absent. This sample has roughly 190,000 clones, with 60% found just once. Treatment noted: oral pan-JAK inhibitor, 5-10 mg twice daily. The sample in question was CD4+ T cells sorted from blood, obtained at week 24, from a patient treated with tofacitinib. All receptors come from a human donor with alopecia areata.

The chain joins TRBV29-1 to TRBJ1-1, with a possible D match to TRBD1 (5 bases). The CDR3 extends over 15 amino acids. Germline V CDR1 and CDR2: SQVTM, ANQGSEA. The V and J ends lost 3 bases and 1 base respectively, with 15 bases between them. CDR3 protein: CSVDLGGSGNTEAFF. The CDR3 DNA reads TGCAGCGTTGACTTGGGGGGATCTGGGAACACTGAAGCTTTCTTT.

The genes are TRBV29-1 and TRBJ1-2; D gene unclear. CDR1 is SQVTM, CDR2 ANQGSEA, per germline. With 2 bases removed from V and 2 bases from J, the gap between germline ends came to 9 bases. This CDR3 spans 13 amino acids. Written as DNA, the CDR3 is TGCAGCGTTGAAAGTCCAGGAAACTATGGCTACACCTTC. Translation: CSVESPGNYGYTF.